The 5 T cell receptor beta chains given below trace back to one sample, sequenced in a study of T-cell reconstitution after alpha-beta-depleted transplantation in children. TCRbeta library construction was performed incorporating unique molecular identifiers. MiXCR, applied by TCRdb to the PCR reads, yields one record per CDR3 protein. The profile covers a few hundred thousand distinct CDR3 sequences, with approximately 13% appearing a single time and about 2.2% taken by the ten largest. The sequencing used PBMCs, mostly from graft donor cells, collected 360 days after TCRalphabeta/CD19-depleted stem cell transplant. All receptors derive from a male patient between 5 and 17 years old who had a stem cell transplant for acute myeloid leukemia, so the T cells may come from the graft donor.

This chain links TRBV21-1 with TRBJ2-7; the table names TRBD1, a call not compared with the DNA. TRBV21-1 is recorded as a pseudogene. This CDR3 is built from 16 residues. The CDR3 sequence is CASSKWGGQDTYEQYF. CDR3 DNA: TGTGCCAGCAGCAAATGGGGGGGACAGGACACCTACGAGCAGTACTTC.

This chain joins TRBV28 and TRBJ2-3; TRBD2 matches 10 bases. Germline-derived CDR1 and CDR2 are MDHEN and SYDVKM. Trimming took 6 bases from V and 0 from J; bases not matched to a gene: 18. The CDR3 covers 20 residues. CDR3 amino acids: CASRPRTGWGLAPSTDTQYF. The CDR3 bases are TGTGCCAGCAGACCCCGGACAGGCTGGGGACTAGCGCCGAGCACAGATACGCAGTATTTT.

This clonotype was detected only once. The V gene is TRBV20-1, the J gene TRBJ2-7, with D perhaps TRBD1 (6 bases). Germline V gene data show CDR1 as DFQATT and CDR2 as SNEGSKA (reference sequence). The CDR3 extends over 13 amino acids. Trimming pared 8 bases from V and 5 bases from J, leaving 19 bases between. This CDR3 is CSKGQGGVHEQYF. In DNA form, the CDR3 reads TGCAGTAAGGGCCAAGGGGGAGTCCACGAGCAGTACTTC.

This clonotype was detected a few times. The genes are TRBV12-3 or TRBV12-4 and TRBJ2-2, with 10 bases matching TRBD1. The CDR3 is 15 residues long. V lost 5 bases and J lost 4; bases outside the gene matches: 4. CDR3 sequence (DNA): TGTGCCAGCAGTCGACAGGGGGCAGGCACCGGGGAGCTGTTTTTT. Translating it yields CASSRQGAGTGELFF.

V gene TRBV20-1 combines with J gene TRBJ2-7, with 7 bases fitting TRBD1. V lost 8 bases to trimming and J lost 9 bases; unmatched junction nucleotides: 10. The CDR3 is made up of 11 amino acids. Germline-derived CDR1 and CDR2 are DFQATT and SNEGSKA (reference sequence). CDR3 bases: TGCAGTCCGAAGGGGGCAGGGGGGCAGTACTTC. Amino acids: CSPKGAGGQYF.